This entry concerns a single TCR beta chain. There is no known antigen for this receptor. Base-call qualities are not available, and no considerably larger clone is one nucleotide away. The CDR3 sequence holds 16 residues, the cysteine and phenylalanine included. Only CDR3 DNA remains: 48 bases, in frame from the first base. CDR1 and CDR2, looked up from the germline V gene, are LGHNA and YNFKEQ. Trimming takes 0 bases from V and 3 bases from J, and the germline ends sit 12 bases apart. These data come from a study of T cell responses to AZD1222 COVID-19 vaccine listed by TCRdb under 2021. With respect to the entire study: TCR sequencing covered some 250 trial participants: 200 to 210 given two doses of AZD1222 and 26 given two doses of MenACWY control vaccine. Enrollment into the trials was organized by age into subgroups of 18-55, 56-69 and 70-plus years, and those subgroups contained roughly 150, 30 and 60 TCR-sequenced participants, respectively. The study at large found these results: Nearly half of unique spike-specific TCRs reportedly recognized epitopes outside regions mutated in the B.1.351 and B.1.1.7 variants. Conclusions about previously exposed vaccinees are limited, since just a handful of AZD1222 recipients were seropositive for SARS-CoV-2 at baseline. The 56-69-year group was small, and its depth increase did not reach significance, likely because of low power. Spike-specific TCR breadth and depth rose significantly after two AZD1222 doses compared with day 0 and with MenACWY recipients. Most participants were white British and females outnumbered males, and the authors suggested that clonal diversity may have been underestimated. Because no samples from the day 14 peak response were available, repertoires could be characterized only after the peak T cell response. CD4 TCRs associated with the vaccine covered the entire spike protein, and the dominant responses were in regions 160-218 and 743-854.

The CDR3 regions of human TCRbeta chains were subjected to immunosequencing. From the authors' description of their analysis: Repertoire TCRs were matched against a reference library of SARS-CoV-2-specific TCRs generated with the MIRA antigen-specificity platform. Breadth was defined as the fraction of unique TCRs that were SARS-CoV-2-associated, and depth was defined as the fraction of total T cells that were SARS-CoV-2-associated. Each spike-specific TCR was assigned to its reactive spike region and to a CD4 or CD8 class using the MIRA data. Log10-transformed breadth and depth values were compared by one-way ANOVA with Sidak's multiple comparisons tests. TCRdb stores this immuneACCESS table with in-frame sequences only. Part of the clones is absent; in the studies checked, under half of the shortfall reflects unresolved V genes, and no reason is known for the rest. The V and J calls and clone size were taken over from that table, and D and trimming were inferred from the DNA. This sample is represented by 200,000 or so clones; around 87% of them were singletons. Less than 3% of the sample rests with the top ten.

In the paper's terms, the time point label means: baseline before first vaccination. The sample's treatment or condition label is to be understood as: meningococcal conjugate vaccine given as trial control. The vaccinee samples were drawn from two UK trials, COV001 and COV002, one of which was a single-blind randomized controlled phase 2/3 trial testing AZD1222 (ChAdOx1 nCoV-19) in healthy adults. For TCRbeta chain sequencing, PBMC samples from trial participants were taken at day 0 and at day 28 after the second dose. Rearrangement joined TRBV4-2 to TRBJ1-3; the D gene lacks a confident call. This receptor was obtained from an adult in good health. The sample was peripheral blood, taken on day 0 of MenACWY control vaccination. The nucleotide sequence is TGTGCCAGCAGCCAAGACCAGCCAGGAGGTGGAAACACCATATATTTT. This sequence encodes CASSQDQPGGGNTIYF.